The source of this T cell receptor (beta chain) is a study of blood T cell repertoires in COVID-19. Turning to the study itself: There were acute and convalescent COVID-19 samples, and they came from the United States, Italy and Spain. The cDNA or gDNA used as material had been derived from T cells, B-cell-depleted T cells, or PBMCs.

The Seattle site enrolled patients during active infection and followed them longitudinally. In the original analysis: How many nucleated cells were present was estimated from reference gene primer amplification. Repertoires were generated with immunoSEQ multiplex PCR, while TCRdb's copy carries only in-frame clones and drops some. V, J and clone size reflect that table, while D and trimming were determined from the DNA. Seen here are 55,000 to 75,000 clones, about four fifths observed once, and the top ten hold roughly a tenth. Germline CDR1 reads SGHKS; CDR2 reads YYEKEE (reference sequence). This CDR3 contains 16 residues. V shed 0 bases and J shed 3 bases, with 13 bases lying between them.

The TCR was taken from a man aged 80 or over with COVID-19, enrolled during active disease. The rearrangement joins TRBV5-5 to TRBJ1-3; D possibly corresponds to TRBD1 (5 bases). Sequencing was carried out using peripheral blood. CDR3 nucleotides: TGTGCCAGCAGCTTGGATCCCCAGGGAATTGGAAACACCATATATTTT. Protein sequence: CASSLDPQGIGNTIYF.